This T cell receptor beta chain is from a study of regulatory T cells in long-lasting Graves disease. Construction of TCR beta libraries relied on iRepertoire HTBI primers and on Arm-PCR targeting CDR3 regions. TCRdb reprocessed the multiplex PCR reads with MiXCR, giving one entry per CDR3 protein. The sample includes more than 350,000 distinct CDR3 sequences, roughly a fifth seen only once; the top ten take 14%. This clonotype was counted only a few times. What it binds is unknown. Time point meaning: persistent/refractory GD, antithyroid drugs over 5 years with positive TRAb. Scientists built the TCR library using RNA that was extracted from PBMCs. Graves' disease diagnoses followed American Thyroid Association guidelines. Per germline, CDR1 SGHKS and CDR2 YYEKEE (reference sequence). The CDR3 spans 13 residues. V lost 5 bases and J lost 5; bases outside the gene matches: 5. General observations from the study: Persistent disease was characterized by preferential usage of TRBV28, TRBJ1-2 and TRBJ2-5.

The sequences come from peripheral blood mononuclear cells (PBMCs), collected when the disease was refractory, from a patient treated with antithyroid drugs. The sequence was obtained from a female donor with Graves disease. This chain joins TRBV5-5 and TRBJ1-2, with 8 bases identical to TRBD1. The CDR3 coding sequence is TGTGCCAGCAGTCAGACAGGGGAATATGGCTACACCTTC. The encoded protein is CASSQTGEYGYTF. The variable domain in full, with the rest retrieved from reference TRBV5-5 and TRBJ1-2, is DAGVTQSPTHLIKTRGQQVTLRCSPISGHKSVSWYQQVLGQGPQFIFQYYEKEERGRGNFPDRFSARQFPNYSSELNVNALLLGDSALYLCASSQTGEYGYTFGSGTRLTVV.